This passage covers 27 T cell receptor beta chains from one sample sequenced in a study of blood T cells in healthy people across ages (dated by TCRdb to 2014 to 2015). Receptor libraries were prepared by 5' RACE. These reads were obtained on an Illumina HiSeq 2500. A second PCR of about 6 to 11 cycles was run with a J-beta primer mix and a sample-barcoded 5' primer. Starting from the raw public reads, TCRdb applied fastp trimming at Q25, assembled clones with MiXCR and retained in-frame beta chains. Here each entry gathers all rows of one CDR3 protein and keeps the most common genes and DNA. Counted in this sample were 1.5 million to 2 million distinct CDR3 sequences; approximately 50% of them appeared once. The ten largest clonotypes hold around 2.1% of the sample. Specimen: blood. These receptors were obtained from a woman aged 40 to 55 in good health.

Points on this clonotype: Compared with germline, one end of the junction differs, possibly owing to a read error. The chain employs TRBV7-9 and TRBJ2-3; D might be TRBD1 (6 bases). Germline CDR1 is SEHNR and CDR2 is FQNEAQ (reference sequence). The CDR3 consists of 14 residues. The DNA for the CDR3 is TGTGCCAGCAGCTTTGTGACAGGCACAGATATGCAGTATTTT. Its translation is CASSFVTGTDMQYF.

This clonotype has a handful of counts. The chain links TRBV20-1 to TRBJ2-1; D possibly corresponds to TRBD2 (5 bases). The germline V gene has CDR1 DFQATT and CDR2 SNEGSKA (reference sequence). CDR3 length: 13 residues. Trimming removed 8 bases from V and 10 bases from J, with 21 bases in between. CDR3 nucleotide sequence: TGCAGTCCAACCTGGGGAGCGCTCGCAGAGCAGTTCTTC. It encodes CSPTWGALAEQFF.

This clonotype was detected only once. V gene TRBV5-1 combines with J gene TRBJ1-3, with 8 bases fitting TRBD1. The germline CDR1 and CDR2 sequences are SGHRS and YFSETQ. The CDR3 totals 16 residues. Unmatched junction bases numbered 13, after V lost 3 bases and J lost 8 bases. Written as DNA, the CDR3 is TGCGCCAGCAGCTGGGGACAGGAAAGCTCGGTCGACACCATATATTTT. The encoded protein is CASSWGQESSVDTIYF.

J is TRBJ2-5 and V is TRBV24-1; D is uncertain. Germline lookup yields CDR1 KGHDR and CDR2 SFDVKD. The germline V and J ends were trimmed by 0 bases and 3 bases, with 10 bases remaining between them. This CDR3 contains 15 residues. CDR3 sequence reads: CATSDLTEPEETQYF. CDR3 sequence (DNA): TGTGCCACCAGTGATTTGACAGAACCAGAAGAGACCCAGTACTTC.

This clonotype was counted between two and nine times. The genes are TRBV7-2 and TRBJ2-1; tentatively, D is TRBD1 or TRBD2 (5 bases each). The germline V and J ends were trimmed by 6 bases and 9 bases, with 15 bases remaining between them. The CDR3 runs to 13 residues. Germline assignment: CDR1 SGHTA and CDR2 FQGNSA. The CDR3 here is CASSTFPGTEQFF. In nucleotides, the CDR3 is TGTGCCAGCAGTACCTTCCCCGGGACTGAGCAGTTCTTC. Full variable domain (missing parts from reference TRBV7-2 and TRBJ2-1): GAGVSQSPSNKVTEKGKDVELRCDPISGHTALYWYRQSLGQGLEFLIYFQGNSAPDKSGLPSDRFSAERTGGSVSTLTIQRTQQEDSAVYLCASSTFPGTEQFFGPGTRLTVL.

This clonotype was detected only a few times. The rearrangement links TRBV20-1 to TRBJ2-1; 11 bases are shared with TRBD2. This CDR3 region has 14 residues. Germline V gives CDR1 DFQATT, CDR2 SNEGSKA (reference sequence). V lost 8 bases and J lost 5; bases outside the gene matches: 8. The chain's CDR3 is CSPQTSGRNNEQFF. In DNA, the CDR3 is TGCAGTCCTCAAACTAGCGGGAGAAACAATGAGCAGTTCTTC.

The chain employs TRBV27 and TRBJ2-1; D may be TRBD1 (5 bases). This CDR3 spans 15 amino acids. The V and J ends lost 4 bases and 3 bases respectively, with 13 bases between them. Germline V lookup: CDR1 MNHEY, CDR2 SMNVEV (reference sequence). CDR3 region: CASSSLGPDYNEQFF. CDR3 in DNA: TGTGCCAGCAGTTCCCTGGGGCCCGACTACAATGAGCAGTTCTTC.

This sequence joins TRBV27 and TRBJ1-5; possibly TRBD1 for D (6 bases). Germline lookup yields CDR1 MNHEY and CDR2 SMNVEV (reference sequence). V lost 6 bases and J lost 0, with 9 bases in between. This CDR3 region has 14 residues. The CDR3 protein is CASRQGNSNQPQHF. The CDR3 DNA is TGTGCCAGCAGACAGGGAAATAGCAATCAGCCCCAGCATTTT.

This clonotype has a handful of counts. The chain combines TRBV28 with TRBJ2-3, with 13 bases fitting TRBD2. The length of the CDR3 is 17 residues. Germline CDR1 reads MDHEN; CDR2 reads SYDVKM. Unmatched junction bases numbered 10, after V lost 4 bases and J lost 6 bases. The CDR3 nucleotides read TGTGCCAGCAGTTGGAATCCCACTAGCGGGGGGGCTGATACGCAGTATTTT. Translated: CASSWNPTSGGADTQYF.

The CDR3 region has the DNA TGTGCCAGCAGTCCCACTAATAATCAGCCCCAGCATTTT. It translates to CASSPTNNQPQHF. The chain is built from TRBV27 and TRBJ1-5; D unresolved. The CDR3 is made up of 13 amino acids. Germline loops: CDR1 MNHEY, CDR2 SMNVEV (reference sequence). Trimming took off 5 bases at V and 4 bases at J, with 9 bases between the two ends.

The table lists this clonotype with a few counts. V and J are TRBV5-6 and TRBJ2-5; TRBD1 aligns across 10 bases. V lost 2 bases to trimming and J lost 6 bases; unmatched junction nucleotides: 16. This CDR3 is built from 18 residues. CDR1 SGHDT and CDR2 YYEEEE come from the germline V gene. Written as DNA, the CDR3 is TGTGCCAGCAGCTTTGTCGGGACAGGGGATCGATCAGGGAAGACCCAGTACTTC. Translation gives CASSFVGTGDRSGKTQYF.

The V gene is TRBV7-9, the J gene TRBJ1-5; D gene uncertain. Germline CDR1 is SEHNR and CDR2 is FQNEAQ (reference sequence). Trimming stripped 1 base from V and 6 bases from J, with 10 bases between. The CDR3 length is 14 residues. The CDR3 loop reads CASSLEAPSQPQHF. Written as DNA, the CDR3 is TGTGCCAGCAGCTTAGAAGCCCCTTCTCAGCCCCAGCATTTT. The variable domain in full, with the rest retrieved from reference TRBV7-9 and TRBJ1-5, is DTGVSQNPRHKITKRGQNVTFRCDPISEHNRLYWYRQTLGQGPEFLTYFQNEAQLEKSRLLSDRFSAERPKGSFSTLEIQRTEQGDSAMYLCASSLEAPSQPQHFGDGTRLSIL.

This clonotype was counted a few times. The chain recombines TRBV4-2 with TRBJ2-7; the D is unclear. The CDR3 consists of 15 residues. CDR1 is LGHNA, CDR2 YNFKEQ, per germline. Trimming shortened V by 0 bases and J by 0 bases, and 9 bases separated the two germline ends. Here the CDR3 reads CASSQDGSGSYEQYF. CDR3 bases: TGTGCCAGCAGCCAAGATGGGTCCGGCTCCTACGAGCAGTACTTC.

V usage is TRBV29-1 and J usage is TRBJ2-5, with 7 positions matching TRBD2. The CDR3 spans 13 residues. V lost 4 bases, J lost 4 bases, and 6 bases stayed unmatched. Germline V gives CDR1 SQVTM, CDR2 ANQGSEA. The CDR3 DNA sequence: TGCAGCGTTGGGGGGGGGTCGCGAGAGACCCAGTACTTC. Translation: CSVGGGSRETQYF.

A remark on this clonotype: The junction does not match germline at one end; this may be a read error. The chain carries TRBV15 and TRBJ1-2, with D possibly being TRBD1 (5 bases). Per the germline V gene, CDR1 is LNHNV and CDR2 is YYDKDF (reference sequence). CDR3 size: 14 residues. CDR3 DNA sequence: TGTGCCACCTGCAGAGATTTGGGGGACTATGGCTACACCTTC. Translating gives CATCRDLGDYGYTF.

The chain joins TRBV7-3 to TRBJ1-1; D unresolved. CDR3 size: 13 residues. Trimming pared 6 bases from V and 5 bases from J, leaving 13 bases between. Germline loops: CDR1 SGHTA, CDR2 FQGTGA. CDR3 residues: CASSTDRRTEAFF. Here the CDR3 DNA reads TGTGCCAGCAGTACAGACCGTCGGACTGAAGCTTTCTTT.

In the case of this clonotype: Relative to the germline gene, one junction end is altered; a read error may explain this. The chain uses TRBV15 and TRBJ2-7, with no clear D. The end of the DNA fits TRBJ2-5 better, so the J call may be wrong. CDR1 and CDR2 from the germline V gene are LNHNV and YYDKDF (reference sequence). The CDR3 has 13 amino acids. CDR3 DNA sequence: TGTGCCACCAGCGGAGATCTAGGAGAGACCCAGTACTTC. This encodes CATSGDLGETQYF.

This clonotype was seen more than once but under ten times. The rearrangement joins TRBV5-5 to TRBJ2-5; D perhaps matches TRBD1 (5 bases). The V end lost 4 bases, the J end lost 7 bases, and 11 bases lay between the germline ends. The CDR3 totals 12 residues. Germline CDR1 is SGHKS and CDR2 is YYEKEE (reference sequence). The CDR3 region is CASSHAQGTQYF. The CDR3 coding sequence is TGTGCCAGCAGCCATGCCCAGGGGACCCAGTACTTC.

This clonotype was seen only once. This sequence joins TRBV29-1 and TRBJ2-1; D remains unclear. Trimming shortened V by 0 bases and J by 10 bases, and 10 bases separated the two germline ends. Looked up from germline, CDR1 is SQVTM and CDR2 is ANQGSEA. The CDR3 consists of 12 residues. The CDR3 is CSVEDGSYEQFF. In DNA, the CDR3 is TGCAGCGTTGAAGATGGGTCGTACGAGCAGTTCTTC.

Only one count was recorded for this clonotype. This chain joins TRBV4-1 and TRBJ2-1; D may correspond to TRBD1 or TRBD2 (6 bases each). The DNA end is a closer match to TRBJ2-7, so the J assignment may be wrong. This CDR3 region has 16 residues. The germline CDR1 and CDR2 sequences are MGHRA and YSYEKL. The CDR3 sequence: CASSQGGARSYNEQYF. In DNA form, the CDR3 reads TGCGCCAGCAGCCAAGGGGGGGCCAGGTCCTACAATGAGCAGTACTTC.

This clonotype turned up a few times. The genes are TRBV7-9 and TRBJ2-7, with 7 bases matching TRBD2. This CDR3 is 12 amino acids long. V lost 1 base to trimming and J lost 10 bases; unmatched junction nucleotides: 4. Germline V lookup: CDR1 SEHNR, CDR2 FQNEAQ (reference sequence). The DNA of the CDR3 is TGTGCCAGCAGCTTAGATGGGACTACCCAGTACTTC. Translation: CASSLDGTTQYF. The full variable domain, in which reference TRBV7-9 and TRBJ2-7 provide the parts outside the CDR3, is DTGVSQNPRHKITKRGQNVTFRCDPISEHNRLYWYRQTLGQGPEFLTYFQNEAQLEKSRLLSDRFSAERPKGSFSTLEIQRTEQGDSAMYLCASSLDGTTQYFGPGTRLTVT.

This sequence joins TRBV7-2 and TRBJ2-7; tentatively, D is TRBD1 or TRBD2 (6 bases each). This CDR3 is 14 amino acids long. Per germline, CDR1 SGHTA and CDR2 FQGNSA. V dropped 3 bases and J dropped 7 bases, with 16 bases sitting between them. Here the CDR3 DNA reads TGTGCCAGCAGCTTGGGGGGCAGGTTAGGTGAGCAGTACTTC. Its protein is CASSLGGRLGEQYF.

The rearrangement joins TRBV14 to TRBJ1-5; unclear D gene. Germline values: CDR1 SGHDN, CDR2 FVKESK. The V and J ends lost 0 bases and 3 bases respectively, with 6 bases between them. The CDR3 is 14 amino acids. This CDR3 is CASSQEGYNQPQHF. CDR3 bases: TGTGCCAGCAGCCAAGAAGGGTACAATCAGCCCCAGCATTTT.

This sequence joins TRBV20-1 and TRBJ1-1; TRBD1 is a possible D gene (5 bases). V lost 3 bases and J 1 base, leaving 12 bases between the germline ends. In germline, CDR1 is DFQATT, CDR2 SNEGSKA (reference sequence). The CDR3 is 14 amino acids. CDR3 nucleotide sequence: TGCAGTGCTAGTGGAAGCAGGGCGAACACTGAAGCTTTCTTT. It translates to CSASGSRANTEAFF.

The J gene is TRBJ2-3, the V gene TRBV7-3, with 7 bases fitting TRBD2. Unmatched junction bases numbered 6, after V lost 2 bases and J lost 1 base. The CDR3 has 16 residues. Germline assignment: CDR1 SGHTA and CDR2 FQGTGA. CDR3 coding DNA: TGTGCCAGCAGCTTAGAGGGACTACAGGGCACAGATACGCAGTATTTT. As protein: CASSLEGLQGTDTQYF.

In its sample, this clonotype was seen a few times. The chain combines TRBV24-1 with TRBJ2-6; D gene ambiguous. Germline loops: CDR1 KGHDR, CDR2 SFDVKD. The CDR3 consists of 13 residues. V lost 9 bases, J lost 3 bases, and 8 bases lay in between. The CDR3 reads CATLGIGANVLTF. The CDR3 nucleotides are TGTGCCACCCTAGGGATTGGGGCCAACGTCCTGACTTTC.

This sequence joins TRBV20-1 and TRBJ2-3, with D possibly being TRBD2 (7 bases). Trimming took off 4 bases at V and 1 base at J, with 18 bases between the two ends. The germline gives CDR1 DFQATT, CDR2 SNEGSKA (reference sequence). The length of the CDR3 is 16 residues. The CDR3 loop reads CSAMGVGGARTDTQYF. The CDR3 DNA reads as TGCAGTGCTATGGGGGTTGGGGGGGCGCGCACAGATACGCAGTATTTT.